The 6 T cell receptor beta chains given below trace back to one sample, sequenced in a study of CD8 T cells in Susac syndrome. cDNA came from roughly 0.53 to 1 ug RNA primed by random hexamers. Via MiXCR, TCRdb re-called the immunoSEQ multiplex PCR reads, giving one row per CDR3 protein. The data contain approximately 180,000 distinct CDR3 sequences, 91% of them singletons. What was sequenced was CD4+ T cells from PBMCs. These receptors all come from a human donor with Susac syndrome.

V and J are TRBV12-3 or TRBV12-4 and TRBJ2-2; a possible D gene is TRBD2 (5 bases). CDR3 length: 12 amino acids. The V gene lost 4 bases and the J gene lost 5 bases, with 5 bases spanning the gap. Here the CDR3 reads CASSWETGELFF. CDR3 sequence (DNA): TGTGCCAGCAGTTGGGAGACCGGGGAGCTGTTTTTT.

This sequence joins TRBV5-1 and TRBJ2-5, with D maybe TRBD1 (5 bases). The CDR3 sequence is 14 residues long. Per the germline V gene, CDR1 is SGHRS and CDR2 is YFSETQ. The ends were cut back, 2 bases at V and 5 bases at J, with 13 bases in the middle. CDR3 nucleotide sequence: TGCGCCAGCAGCTTATCCAGGGCCAGGGAGACCCAGTACTTC. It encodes CASSLSRARETQYF.

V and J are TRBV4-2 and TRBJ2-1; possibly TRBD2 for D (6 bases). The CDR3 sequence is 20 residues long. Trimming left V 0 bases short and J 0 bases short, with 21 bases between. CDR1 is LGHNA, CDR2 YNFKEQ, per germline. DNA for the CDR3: TGTGCCAGCAGCCAAGATCGGTTTCGTGGGGGACTCTTCTCCTACAATGAGCAGTTCTTC. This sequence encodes CASSQDRFRGGLFSYNEQFF.

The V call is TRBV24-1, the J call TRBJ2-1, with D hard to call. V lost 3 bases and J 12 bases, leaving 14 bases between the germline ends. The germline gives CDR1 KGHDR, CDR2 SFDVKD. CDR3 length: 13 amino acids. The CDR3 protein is CATSDPNPVGQFF. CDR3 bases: TGTGCCACCAGTGATCCTAATCCGGTAGGGCAGTTCTTC.

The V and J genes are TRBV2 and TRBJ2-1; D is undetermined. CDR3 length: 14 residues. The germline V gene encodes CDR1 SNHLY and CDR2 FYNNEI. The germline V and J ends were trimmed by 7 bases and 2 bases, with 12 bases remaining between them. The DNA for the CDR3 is TGTGCCAGCATGGTGTCACGAACCTACAATGAGCAGTTCTTC. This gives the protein CASMVSRTYNEQFF.

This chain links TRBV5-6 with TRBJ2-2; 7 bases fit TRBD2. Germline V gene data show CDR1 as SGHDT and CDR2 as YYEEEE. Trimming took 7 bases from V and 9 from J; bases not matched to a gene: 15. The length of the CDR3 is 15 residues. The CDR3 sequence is CASSQIAGLLRELFF. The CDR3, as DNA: TGTGCCAGCTCTCAAATAGCGGGCCTCCTGAGGGAGCTGTTTTTT.